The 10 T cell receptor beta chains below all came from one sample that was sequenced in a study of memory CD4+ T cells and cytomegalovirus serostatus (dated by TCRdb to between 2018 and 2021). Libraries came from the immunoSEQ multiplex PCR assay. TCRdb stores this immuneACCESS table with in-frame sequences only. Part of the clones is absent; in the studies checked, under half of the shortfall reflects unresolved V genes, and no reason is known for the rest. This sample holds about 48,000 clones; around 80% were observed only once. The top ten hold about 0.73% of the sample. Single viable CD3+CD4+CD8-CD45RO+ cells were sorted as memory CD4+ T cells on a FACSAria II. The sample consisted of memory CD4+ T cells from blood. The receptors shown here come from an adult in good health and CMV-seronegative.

CDR3 sequence: CASSSTGTGRYEQYF. The DNA for the CDR3 is TGTGCCAGCAGTTCAACCGGGACAGGGCGATACGAGCAGTACTTC. The V and J genes are TRBV27 and TRBJ2-7; TRBD1 agrees at 9 bases. The CDR3 is made up of 15 amino acids. CDR1 MNHEY and CDR2 SMNVEV come from the germline V gene (reference sequence). The trim removed 4 bases at V and 4 bases at J, leaving 8 bases unmatched.

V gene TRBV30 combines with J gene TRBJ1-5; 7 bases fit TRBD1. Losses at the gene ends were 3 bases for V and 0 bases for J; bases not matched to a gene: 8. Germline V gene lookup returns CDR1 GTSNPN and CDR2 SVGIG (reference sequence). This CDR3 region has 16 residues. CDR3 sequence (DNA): TGTGCCTGGAGCCTGTGGGGACAGCATAGCAATCAGCCCCAGCATTTT. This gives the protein CAWSLWGQHSNQPQHF.

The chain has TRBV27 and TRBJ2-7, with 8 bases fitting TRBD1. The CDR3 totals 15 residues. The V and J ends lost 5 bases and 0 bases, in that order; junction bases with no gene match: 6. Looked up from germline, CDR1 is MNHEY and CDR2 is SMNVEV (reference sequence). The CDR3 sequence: CASSLDRGLSYEQYF. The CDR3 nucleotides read TGTGCCAGCAGTCTAGACAGGGGCCTCTCCTACGAGCAGTACTTC.

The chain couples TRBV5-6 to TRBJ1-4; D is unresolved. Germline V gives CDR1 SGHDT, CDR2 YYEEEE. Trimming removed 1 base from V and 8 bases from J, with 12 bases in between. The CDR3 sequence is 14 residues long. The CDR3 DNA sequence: TGTGCCAGCAGCTTGCCAAGGGTGGAAGAAAAACTGTTTTTT. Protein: CASSLPRVEEKLFF. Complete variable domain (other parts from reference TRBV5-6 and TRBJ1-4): DAGVTQSPTHLIKTRGQQVTLRCSPKSGHDTVSWYQQALGQGPQFIFQYYEEEERQRGNFPDRFSGHQFPNYSSELNVNALLLGDSALYLCASSLPRVEEKLFFGSGTQLSVL.

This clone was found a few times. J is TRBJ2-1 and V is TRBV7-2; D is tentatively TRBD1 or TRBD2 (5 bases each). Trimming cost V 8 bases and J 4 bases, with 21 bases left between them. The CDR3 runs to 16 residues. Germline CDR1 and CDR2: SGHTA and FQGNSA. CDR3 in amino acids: CASRLRVGWGYNEQFF. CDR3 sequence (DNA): TGTGCCAGCCGCCTAAGAGTGGGGTGGGGGTACAATGAGCAGTTCTTC.

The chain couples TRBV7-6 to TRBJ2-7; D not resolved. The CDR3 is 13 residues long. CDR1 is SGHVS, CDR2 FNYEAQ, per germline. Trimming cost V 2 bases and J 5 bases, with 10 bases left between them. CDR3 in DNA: TGTGCCAGCAGCTTAAGACGGCCTCACGAGCAGTACTTC. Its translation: CASSLRRPHEQYF. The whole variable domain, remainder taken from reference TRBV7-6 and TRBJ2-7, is GAGVSQSPRYKVTKRGQDVALRCDPISGHVSLYWYRQALGQGPEFLTYFNYEAQQDKSGLPNDRFSAERPEGSISTLTIQRTEQRDSAMYRCASSLRRPHEQYFGPGTRLTVT.

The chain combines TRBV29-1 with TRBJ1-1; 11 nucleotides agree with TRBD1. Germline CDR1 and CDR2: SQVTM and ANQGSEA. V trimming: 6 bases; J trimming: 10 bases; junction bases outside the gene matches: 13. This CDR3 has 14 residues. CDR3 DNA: TGCAGCGTCCCAATTCCGGGACAGGGGGGTAGAGCTTTCTTT. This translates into CSVPIPGQGGRAFF.

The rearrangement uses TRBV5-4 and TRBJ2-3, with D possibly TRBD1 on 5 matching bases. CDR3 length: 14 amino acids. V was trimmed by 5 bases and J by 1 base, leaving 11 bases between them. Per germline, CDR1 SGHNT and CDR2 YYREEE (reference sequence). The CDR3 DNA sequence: TGTGCCAGCAGACCAGACAGACGCACAGATACGCAGTATTTT. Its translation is CASRPDRRTDTQYF.

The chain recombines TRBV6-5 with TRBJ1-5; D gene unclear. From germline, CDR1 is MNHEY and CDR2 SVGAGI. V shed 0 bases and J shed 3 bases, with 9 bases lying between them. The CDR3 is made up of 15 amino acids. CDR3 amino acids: CASSYSPAPNQPQHF. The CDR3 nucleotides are TGTGCCAGCAGTTACTCCCCGGCCCCCAATCAGCCCCAGCATTTT.

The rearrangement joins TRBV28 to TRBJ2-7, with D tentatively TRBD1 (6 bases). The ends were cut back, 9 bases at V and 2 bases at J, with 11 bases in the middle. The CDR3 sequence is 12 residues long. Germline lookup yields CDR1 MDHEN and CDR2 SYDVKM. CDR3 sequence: CARTGPAYEQYF. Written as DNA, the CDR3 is TGTGCCAGGACAGGCCCAGCCTACGAGCAGTACTTC.